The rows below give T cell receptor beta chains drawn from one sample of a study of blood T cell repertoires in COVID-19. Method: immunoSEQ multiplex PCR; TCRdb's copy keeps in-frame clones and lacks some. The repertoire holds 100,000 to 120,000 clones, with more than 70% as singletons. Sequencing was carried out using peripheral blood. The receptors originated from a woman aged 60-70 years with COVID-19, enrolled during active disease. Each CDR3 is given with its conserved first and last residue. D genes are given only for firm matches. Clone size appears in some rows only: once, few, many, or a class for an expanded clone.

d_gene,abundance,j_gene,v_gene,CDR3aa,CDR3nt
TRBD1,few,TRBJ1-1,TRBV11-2,CASSLDSTGVNTEAFF,TGTGCCAGCAGCTTAGATTCGACAGGGGTGAACACTGAAGCTTTCTTT
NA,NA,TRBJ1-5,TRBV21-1,CASSKRYGGQGIHQPQHF,TGTGCCAGCAGCAAAAGGTATGGGGGACAGGGAATCCATCAGCCCCAGCATTTT
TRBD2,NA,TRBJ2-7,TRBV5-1,CASSPGGSGVYEQYF,TGCGCCAGCAGCCCCGGGGGTAGCGGGGTTTACGAGCAGTACTTC
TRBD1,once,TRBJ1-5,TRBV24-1,CATSDPVGGTGGHSNQPQHF,TGTGCCACCAGTGATCCCGTGGGCGGGACAGGGGGCCATAGCAATCAGCCCCAGCATTTT
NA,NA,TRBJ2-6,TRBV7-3,CASSLTQSGANVLTF,TGTGCCAGCAGCTTAACCCAATCTGGGGCCAACGTCCTGACTTTC
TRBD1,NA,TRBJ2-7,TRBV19,CASSIGTGVFSYEQYF,TGTGCCAGTAGTATAGGTACAGGGGTCTTCTCCTACGAGCAGTACTTC
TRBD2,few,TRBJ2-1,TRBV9,CASSVLGLAVYNEQFF,TGTGCCAGCAGCGTACTAGGACTAGCGGTTTACAATGAGCAGTTCTTC
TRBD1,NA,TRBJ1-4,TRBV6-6,CASSLLPPGQGNEKLFF,TGTGCCAGCAGTCTTCTCCCCCCCGGACAGGGGAATGAAAAACTGTTTTTT
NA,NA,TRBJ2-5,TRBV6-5,CASSTRETQYF,TGTGCCAGCAGTACGAGGGAGACCCAGTACTTC
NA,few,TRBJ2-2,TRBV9,CASSATRGELFF,TGTGCCAGCAGCGCCACCCGGGGGGAGCTGTTTTTT
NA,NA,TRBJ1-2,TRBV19,CASSISRDTLTDTF,TGTGCCAGTAGTATTTCCCGGGACACGCTAACGGACACCTTC
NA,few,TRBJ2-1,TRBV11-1,CASSFSYEQFF,TGTGCCAGCAGCTTTAGCTATGAGCAGTTCTTC
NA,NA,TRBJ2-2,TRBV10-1,CASSPGTLSFGELFF,TGCGCCAGCAGTCCTGGGACTCTGAGTTTCGGGGAGCTGTTTTTT
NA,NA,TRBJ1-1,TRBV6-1,CASSEGRTTEAFF,TGTGCCAGCAGTGAGGGGAGGACCACTGAAGCTTTCTTT
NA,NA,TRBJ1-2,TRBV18,CASSPAPNPNYGYTF,TGTGCCAGCTCACCAGCCCCTAACCCGAACTATGGCTACACCTTC
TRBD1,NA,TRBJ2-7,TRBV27,CASSPGPGTGSYEQYF,TGTGCCAGCAGTCCTGGGCCCGGGACAGGGTCGTACGAGCAGTACTTC
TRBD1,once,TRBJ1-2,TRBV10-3,CAISDGQGVYGYTF,TGTGCCATCAGTGACGGACAGGGGGTCTATGGCTACACCTTC
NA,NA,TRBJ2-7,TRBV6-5,CASSWTQGGYYEQYF,TGTGCCAGCAGTTGGACGCAGGGGGGTTACTACGAGCAGTACTTC
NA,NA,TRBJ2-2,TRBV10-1,CASSIDRFANTGELFF,TGCGCCAGCAGTATTGACAGGTTCGCGAACACCGGGGAGCTGTTTTTT
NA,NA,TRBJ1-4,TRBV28,CASSPNPGQNEKLFF,TGTGCCAGCAGCCCTAACCCTGGACAGAATGAAAAACTGTTTTTT
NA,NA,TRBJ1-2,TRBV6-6,CASSYSGTGNGYTF,TGTGCCAGCAGTTACTCGGGAACAGGGAATGGCTACACCTTC
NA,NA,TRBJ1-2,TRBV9,CASSQGQNYGYTF,TGTGCCAGCAGCCAAGGACAAAACTATGGCTACACCTTC
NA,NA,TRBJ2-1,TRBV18,CASSPKGGTDSSYNEQFF,TGTGCCAGCTCACCAAAGGGCGGGACTGATAGCTCCTACAATGAGCAGTTCTTC
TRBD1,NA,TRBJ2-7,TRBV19,CASSPLDRQAYEQYF,TGTGCCAGTAGTCCTCTGGACAGGCAGGCCTACGAGCAGTACTTC
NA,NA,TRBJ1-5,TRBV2,CASSRWQGNQPQHF,TGTGCCAGCAGTAGGTGGCAGGGAAATCAGCCCCAGCATTTT
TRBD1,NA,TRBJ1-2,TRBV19,CASSIGQGNGYTF,TGTGCCAGTAGTATTGGACAGGGGAATGGCTACACCTTC
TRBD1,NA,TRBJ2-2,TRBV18,CASSSYDRADTGELFF,TGTGCCAGCTCATCATATGACAGGGCCGACACCGGGGAGCTGTTTTTT
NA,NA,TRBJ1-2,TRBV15,CATSRDYMNYGYTF,TGTGCCACCAGCAGAGATTACATGAACTATGGCTACACCTTC
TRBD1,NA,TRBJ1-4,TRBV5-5,CASSPTTGANEKLFF,TGTGCCAGCAGCCCAACGACAGGGGCTAATGAAAAACTGTTTTTT
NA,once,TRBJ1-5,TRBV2,CASRREGGRSNQPQHF,TGTGCCAGCAGGCGGGAGGGGGGTCGAAGCAATCAGCCCCAGCATTTT
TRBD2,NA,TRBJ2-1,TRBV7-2,CASRPTGGNEQFF,TGTGCCAGCAGACCTACCGGGGGGAATGAGCAGTTCTTC
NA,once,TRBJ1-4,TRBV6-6,CASSYSSGYANEKLFF,TGTGCCAGCAGTTACTCGTCGGGGTACGCTAATGAAAAACTGTTTTTT
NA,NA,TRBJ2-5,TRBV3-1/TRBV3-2,CASRAQGYLGETQYF,TGTGCCAGCAGAGCGCAGGGGTATCTCGGAGAGACCCAGTACTTC
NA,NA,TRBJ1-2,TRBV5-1,CASSFQQDYGYTF,TGCGCCAGCAGCTTCCAACAGGACTATGGCTACACCTTC
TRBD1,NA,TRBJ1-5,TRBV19,CASSIGQGAGQPQHF,TGTGCCAGTAGTATCGGCCAGGGGGCGGGTCAGCCCCAGCATTTT
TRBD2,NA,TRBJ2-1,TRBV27,CASSPTPLAGGRNEQFF,TGTGCCAGCAGTCCTACCCCTCTAGCGGGGGGGCGAAATGAGCAGTTCTTC
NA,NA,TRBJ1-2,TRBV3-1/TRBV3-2,CASSQGTSRVYGYTF,TGTGCCAGCAGCCAAGGTACGTCGAGGGTCTATGGCTACACCTTC
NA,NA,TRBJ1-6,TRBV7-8,CASSLGGDSPLHF,TGTGCCAGCAGCTTAGGGGGGGATTCACCCCTCCACTTT
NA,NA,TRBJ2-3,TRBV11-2,CASSPQAGTDTQYF,TGTGCCAGCAGCCCCCAAGCGGGCACAGATACGCAGTATTTT
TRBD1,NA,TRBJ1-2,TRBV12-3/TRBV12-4,CASRPTGAYGYTF,TGTGCCAGCAGGCCGACAGGGGCCTATGGCTACACCTTC
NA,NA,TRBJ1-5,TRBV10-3,CAISPTGANNQPQHF,TGTGCCATCAGCCCCACGGGTGCGAACAATCAGCCCCAGCATTTT
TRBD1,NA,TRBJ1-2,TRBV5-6,CASSSGTVPPDTF,TGTGCCAGCAGCTCCGGGACAGTCCCGCCCGACACCTTC
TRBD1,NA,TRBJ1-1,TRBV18,CASSPVPGQGAVTEAFF,TGTGCCAGCTCACCCGTCCCGGGACAGGGGGCAGTTACTGAAGCTTTCTTT
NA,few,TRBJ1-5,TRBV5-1,CASSLFGVGQPQHF,TGCGCCAGCAGCTTGTTCGGTGTTGGTCAGCCCCAGCATTTT
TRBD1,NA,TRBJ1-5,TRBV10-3,CAISETGTGGNQPQHF,TGTGCCATCAGTGAGACCGGGACAGGTGGCAATCAGCCCCAGCATTTT
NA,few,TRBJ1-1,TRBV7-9,CASSPLGAEAFF,TGTGCCAGCAGCCCCCTAGGGGCTGAAGCTTTCTTT
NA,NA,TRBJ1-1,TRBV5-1,CASSLQSLGRNTEAFF,TGCGCCAGCAGCCTACAGTCGCTGGGCCGGAACACTGAAGCTTTCTTT
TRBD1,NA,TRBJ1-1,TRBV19,CASTKDRTNTEAFF,TGTGCCAGTACCAAGGACAGGACAAACACTGAAGCTTTCTTT
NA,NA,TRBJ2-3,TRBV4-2,CASSQDRQADTQYF,TGTGCCAGCAGCCAAGACCGGCAGGCAGATACGCAGTATTTT
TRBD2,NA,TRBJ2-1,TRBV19,CASSIAGLDNEQFF,TGTGCCAGTAGTATAGCGGGACTAGACAATGAGCAGTTCTTC
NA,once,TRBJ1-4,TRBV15,CATSRVLIRGGITEKLFF,TGTGCCACCAGCAGAGTCCTTATTAGGGGGGGAATTACGGAAAAACTGTTTTTT
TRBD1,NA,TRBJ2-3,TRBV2,CASSLQGEVTDTQYF,TGTGCCAGCAGCCTACAGGGGGAGGTTACAGATACGCAGTATTTT
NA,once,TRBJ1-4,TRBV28,CASSLTGSSNEKLFF,TGTGCCAGCAGTTTGACAGGTTCTAGCAATGAAAAACTGTTTTTT
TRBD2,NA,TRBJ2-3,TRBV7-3,CASSSGTTTRDTQYF,TGTGCCAGCAGCTCCGGGACTACTACGCGCGATACGCAGTATTTT
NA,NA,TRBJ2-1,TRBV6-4,CASSELSNNEQFF,TGTGCCAGCAGTGAGTTGAGTAACAATGAGCAGTTCTTC
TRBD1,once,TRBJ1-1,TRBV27,CASSFVGTGANTEAFF,TGTGCCAGCAGTTTTGTCGGGACAGGGGCGAACACTGAAGCTTTCTTT
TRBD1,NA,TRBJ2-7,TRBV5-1,CASSPGTGGAYEQYF,TGCGCCAGCAGCCCTGGGACAGGGGGAGCCTACGAGCAGTACTTC